The subject of this entry is one TCR beta chain. Repertoires were generated with immunoSEQ multiplex PCR, while TCRdb's copy carries only in-frame clones and drops some. The sample holds millions of clones; just over 90% are singletons and the top ten take 1.5% to 2%. This sample is drawn from a study of shared clonotypes between healthy human individuals. V trimming: 8 bases; J trimming: 6 bases; junction bases outside the gene matches: 12. The CDR3 totals 15 residues. The germline CDR1 and CDR2 sequences are SGHTA and FQGNSA. CD8 cells regarded as naive lacked CD45RO, were positively chosen for CCR7, and omitted terminally differentiated effector memory CD45RA+ cells.

The receptor was isolated from a man aged 18 to 30 in good health. Some clones in this sample may be carry-over from other donors' samples. Sequencing was performed on naive CD8+ T cells from PBMCs. This chain links TRBV7-2 with TRBJ2-1, with 8 bases that match TRBD1. CDR3 sequence reads: CASVRGTGAVNEQFF. For the CDR3, the DNA is TGTGCCAGCGTTAGGGGGACAGGTGCAGTCAATGAGCAGTTCTTC.